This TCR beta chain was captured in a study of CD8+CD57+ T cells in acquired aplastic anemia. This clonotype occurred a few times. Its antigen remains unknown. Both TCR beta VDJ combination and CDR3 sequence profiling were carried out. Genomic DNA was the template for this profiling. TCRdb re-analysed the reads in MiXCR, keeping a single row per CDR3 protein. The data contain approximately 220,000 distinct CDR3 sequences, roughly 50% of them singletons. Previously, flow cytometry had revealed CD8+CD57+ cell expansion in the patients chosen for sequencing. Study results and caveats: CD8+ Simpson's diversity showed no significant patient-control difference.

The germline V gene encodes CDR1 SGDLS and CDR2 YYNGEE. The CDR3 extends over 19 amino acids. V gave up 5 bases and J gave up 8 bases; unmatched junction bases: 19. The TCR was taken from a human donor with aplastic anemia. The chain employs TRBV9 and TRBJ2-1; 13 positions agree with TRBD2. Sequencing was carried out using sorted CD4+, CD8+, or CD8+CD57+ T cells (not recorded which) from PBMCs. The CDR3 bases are TGTGCCAGCAGTGAAGGACTAGCGGGAGTGTGGGGGGTTAGGCATGAGCAGTTCTTC. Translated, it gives CASSEGLAGVWGVRHEQFF. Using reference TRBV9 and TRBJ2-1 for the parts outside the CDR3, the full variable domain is DSGVTQTPKHLITATGQRVTLRCSPRSGDLSVYWYQQSLDQGLQFLIQYYNGEERAKGNILERFSAQQFPDLHSELNLSSLELGDSALYFCASSEGLAGVWGVRHEQFFGPGTRLTVL.